This T cell receptor beta chain was profiled in a study of shared clonotypes between healthy human individuals (dated by TCRdb to 2019 to 2021). For the study in its entirety: The cohort included a few men and a couple of women between 18 and 49 years of age. For each donor, CD4 naive and CD4 memory were each given three plates, CD8 naive was given two plates, and CD8 memory was given one plate. Libraries were prepared and TCR repertoires were sequenced by different laboratories using diverse techniques, in order to increase sequencing depth and limit assay-specific biases. Between about 0.85 and 9.5 billion PBMCs per donor were obtained by leukapheresis. To estimate repertoire size and how much clonotypes are shared between individuals, the study performed deep sequencing of blood TCR repertoires from about 5 healthy adults. What the authors observed across the whole study: Incomplete sequencing was indicated by rarefaction of sorted-subset datasets, despite the large sequencing depth. The genetic and exposure-history diversity represented was limited by the small number of donors. Larger estimated clonotype richness was generally found for naive subsets than for memory subsets. Pairwise subsampling led to the expectation that sequencing depth would affect the degree of clonotype sharing among donors. Higher generation probabilities were observed for clonotypes shared by all four sorted-subset donors than for non-shared clonotypes. Sampling was restricted to blood, and TCR repertoires in tissue are likely to differ from TCR repertoires in blood. Sharing across a few donors was observed for approximately 5% of naive CD4, under 4% of naive CD8, around 2.5% of memory CD4, and around 0.4% of memory CD8 clonotypes.

Using the deep immunoSEQ assay, TCR CDR3 regions were amplified from genomic DNA by multiplex PCR. For each cell subset, the extracted genomic DNA was distributed evenly across all wells of several immunoSEQ 96-well plates, and each plate served as one replicate. For sorted subsets, each replicate PCR was loaded with 200 ng genomic DNA, equivalent to 30,000 to 35,000 T cell genomes. The purified libraries were quantified using a Qubit 3.0 fluorometer, sized with a Bioanalyzer 2100, and then quantified again using the KAPA Library Quantification kit. Every immunoSEQ 96-well plate was sequenced on a dedicated single-read 150-cycle Illumina NextSeq 550 flow cell. The published analysis was carried out like this. Because the immunoSEQ output held only junctional sequences and lacked quality scores, the filtering could not match the filtering applied to full-length reads. Sequences were annotated with PyIR, a Python wrapper for IgBLAST v1.9, using IMGT germline references to assign V/J genes and CDR3. Reads were filtered out if the reads had weak V/J assignments (E-value above 1e-6), no CDR3, stop codons, out-of-frame junctions, or ambiguous translated residues. V3J clonotypes were defined as sequences sharing an identical inferred V gene, J gene, and CDR3 amino acid sequence. The percentage overlap between two repertoires was calculated by dividing the number of shared unique clonotypes by the size of the smaller repertoire. Richness of each repertoire was evaluated using RTK rarefaction, the Chao1 estimator, and Recon v2.1 estimates of unobserved clonotypes. For all TCRbeta clonotypes obtained by the gDNA method from a few donors, generation probabilities were computed with OLGA. Imported from immuneACCESS, the table was reduced by TCRdb to in-frame sequences with V and J called. These copies leave out some clones; in studies compared against another copy, an unresolved V gene accounts for under half, and the cause of the remainder is not known. V, J and clone size are taken as reported in that table, and D and trimming were inferred from the DNA itself. This sample gives about 1.5 million clones in total; approximately 98% of them show up just once. About 0.45% of the sample belongs to the ten largest clones.

Of note for this clone: Its antigen specificity is not known. Base qualities were left out, and no much larger clone turns up one base away.

The donors were healthy, HIV-negative adults who had no recently reported acute infections or vaccinations. All donors were Caucasian adults living in Nashville, Tennessee, USA. CD4+ T cells were enriched by magnetic negative selection, after which naive cells were positively selected on CD45RA and the negative fraction was taken as the memory subset. After blood collection by leukapheresis, PBMCs were isolated using Ficoll-Histopaque density gradient centrifugation and then cryopreserved in the vapor phase of liquid nitrogen. Analytical flow cytometry was used to check the purity and quantity of every magnetically sorted T cell population. From each sorted fraction, genomic DNA was isolated and quantified by UV absorbance on a Nanodrop 2000c. Sequencing was performed on naive CD4+ T cells sorted from blood. The meaning of the sample's cell subset or site label: CD45RA+ positively selected. The sequence was collected from a man aged 30-40 years in good health.

The DNA sequence is TGCGCCAGCAGTGAGGCGGGACTAGCGGGAACTTACAATGAGCAGTTCTTC. This translates into CASSEAGLAGTYNEQFF. The chain joins TRBV10-1 to TRBJ2-1; TRBD2 fits 13 bases in the junction. Taken from cysteine to phenylalanine, the CDR3 has 17 residues. Only the CDR3 part of the read is kept: 51 bases, read in frame from the first base. For CDR1 and CDR2, the germline V gene (reference sequence) lists WNHNN and SYGVQD. Here V drops 2 bases and J drops 4 bases, and the junction holds 5 bases not matched to any gene.